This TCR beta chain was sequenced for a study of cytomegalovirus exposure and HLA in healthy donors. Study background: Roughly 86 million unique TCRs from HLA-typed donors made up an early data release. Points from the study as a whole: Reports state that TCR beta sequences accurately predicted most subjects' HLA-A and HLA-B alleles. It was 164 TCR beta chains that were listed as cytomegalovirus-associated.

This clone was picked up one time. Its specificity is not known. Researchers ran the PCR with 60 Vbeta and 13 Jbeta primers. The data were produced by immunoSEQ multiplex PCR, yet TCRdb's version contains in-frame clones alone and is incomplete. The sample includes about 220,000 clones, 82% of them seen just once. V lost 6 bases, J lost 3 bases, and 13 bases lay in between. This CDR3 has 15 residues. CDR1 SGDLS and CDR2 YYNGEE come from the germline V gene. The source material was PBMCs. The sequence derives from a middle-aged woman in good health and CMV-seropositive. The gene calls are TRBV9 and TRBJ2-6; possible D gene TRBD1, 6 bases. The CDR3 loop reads CASNRGGSGANVLTF. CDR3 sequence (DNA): TGTGCCAGCAACAGAGGGGGTAGTGGGGCCAACGTCCTGACTTTC.